This T cell receptor beta chain was sequenced during a study of radiation and T cells in renal cell carcinoma. The V end was cut by 5 bases, the J end by 4 bases, with 14 bases between. The germline CDR1 and CDR2 sequences are SGHVS and FQNEAQ. The CDR3 covers 14 residues. The assay was immunoSEQ multiplex PCR, and TCRdb's table has in-frame clones only and misses some. The repertoire includes roughly 150,000 clones, over 80% of them detected once, and 10% to 15% sits in the top ten. Time point described: blood 2 weeks post-SBRT. Treatment: 15 Gy SBRT to primary tumor, nephrectomy 4 weeks later. V usage is TRBV7-8 and J usage is TRBJ2-5; unclear D gene. The specimen was blood, collected from a patient whose treatment included radiotherapy and nephrectomy. The TCR sequence derives from a woman aged 50 to 60 with renal cell carcinoma. For the CDR3, the DNA is TGTGCCAGCAGCCGGCAGTGGGGAAGAGAGACCCAGTACTTC. Its protein is CASSRQWGRETQYF.